This T cell receptor beta chain originates from a study of shared clonotypes between healthy human individuals. The CDR3 has 15 residues. The V end was cut by 2 bases, the J end by 3 bases, with 15 bases between. In germline, CDR1 is SGHRS, CDR2 YFSETQ. Study findings and constraints: Generation probability values for non-shared clonotypes were lower than those for clonotypes shared by all four donors. With a few donors compared, about 5.2% of naive CD4 clonotypes were shared.

The authors ran the assay at deep level. Clones were read by immunoSEQ multiplex PCR, and TCRdb kept only the in-frame ones, dropping some. The sample carries about 2.4 million clones, approximately 93% recorded once. Remarks on this clone: As yet, its antigen is unknown.

The specimen sequenced was naive CD4+ T cells from PBMCs. The sample's subset: CD45RA+ positively selected. The TCR was taken from a man aged 18 to 29 in good health. Some clones in this sample may be carry-over from other donors' samples. The rearrangement links TRBV5-1 to TRBJ2-7, with D maybe TRBD1 (6 bases). The CDR3 sequence: CASSFSGTSGYEQYF. The CDR3 nucleotides are TGCGCCAGCAGCTTTTCCGGGACATCAGGCTACGAGCAGTACTTC.